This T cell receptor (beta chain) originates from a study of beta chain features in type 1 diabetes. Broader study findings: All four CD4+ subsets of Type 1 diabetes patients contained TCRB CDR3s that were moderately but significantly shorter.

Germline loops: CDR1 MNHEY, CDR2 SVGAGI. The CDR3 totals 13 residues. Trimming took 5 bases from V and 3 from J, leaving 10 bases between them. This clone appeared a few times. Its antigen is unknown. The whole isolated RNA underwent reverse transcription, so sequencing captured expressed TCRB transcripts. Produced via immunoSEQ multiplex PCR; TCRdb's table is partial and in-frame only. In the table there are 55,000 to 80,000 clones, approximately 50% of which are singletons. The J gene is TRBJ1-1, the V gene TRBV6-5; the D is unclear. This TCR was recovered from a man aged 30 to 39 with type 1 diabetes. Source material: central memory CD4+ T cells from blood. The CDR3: CASSTGLYTEAFF. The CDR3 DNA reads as TGTGCCAGCAGTACCGGACTGTACACTGAAGCTTTCTTT.